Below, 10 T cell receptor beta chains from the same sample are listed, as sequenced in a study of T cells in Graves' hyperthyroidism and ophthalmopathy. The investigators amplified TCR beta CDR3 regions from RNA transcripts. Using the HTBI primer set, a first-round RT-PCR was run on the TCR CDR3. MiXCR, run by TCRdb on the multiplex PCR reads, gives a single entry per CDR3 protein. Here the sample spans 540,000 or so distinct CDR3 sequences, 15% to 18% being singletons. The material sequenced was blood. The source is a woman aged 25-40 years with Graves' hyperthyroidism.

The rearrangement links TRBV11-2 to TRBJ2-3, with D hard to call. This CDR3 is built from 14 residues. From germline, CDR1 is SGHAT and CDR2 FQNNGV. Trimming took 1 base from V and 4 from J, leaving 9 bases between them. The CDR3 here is CASSLGGGSDTQYF. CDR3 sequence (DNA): TGTGCCAGCAGCTTAGGAGGTGGGTCAGATACGCAGTATTTT.

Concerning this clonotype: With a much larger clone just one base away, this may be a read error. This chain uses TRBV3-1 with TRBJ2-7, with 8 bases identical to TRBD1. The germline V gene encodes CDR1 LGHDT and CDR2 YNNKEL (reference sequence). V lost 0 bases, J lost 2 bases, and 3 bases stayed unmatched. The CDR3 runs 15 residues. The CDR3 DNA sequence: TGTGCCAGCAGCCAAGAAAGACAGGGGCCCTACGAGCAGTACTTC. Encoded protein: CASSQERQGPYEQYF.

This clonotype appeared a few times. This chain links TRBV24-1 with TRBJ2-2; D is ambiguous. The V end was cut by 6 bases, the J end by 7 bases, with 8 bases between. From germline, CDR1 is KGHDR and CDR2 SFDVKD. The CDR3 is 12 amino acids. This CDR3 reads CATSHLGGELFF. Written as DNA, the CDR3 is TGTGCCACCAGTCACCTAGGCGGGGAGCTGTTTTTT.

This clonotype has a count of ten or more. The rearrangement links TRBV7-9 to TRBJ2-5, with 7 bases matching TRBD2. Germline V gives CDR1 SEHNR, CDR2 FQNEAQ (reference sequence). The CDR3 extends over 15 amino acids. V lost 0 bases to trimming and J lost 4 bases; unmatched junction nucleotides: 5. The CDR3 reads CASSLAQPGGETQYF. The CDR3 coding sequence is TGTGCCAGCAGCTTAGCACAGCCGGGAGGAGAGACCCAGTACTTC.

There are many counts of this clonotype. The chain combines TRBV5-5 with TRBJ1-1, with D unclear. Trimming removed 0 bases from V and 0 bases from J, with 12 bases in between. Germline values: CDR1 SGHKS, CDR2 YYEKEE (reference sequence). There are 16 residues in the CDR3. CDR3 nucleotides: TGTGCCAGCAGCTTGGCATGGACGGCAATGAACACTGAAGCTTTCTTT. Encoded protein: CASSLAWTAMNTEAFF.

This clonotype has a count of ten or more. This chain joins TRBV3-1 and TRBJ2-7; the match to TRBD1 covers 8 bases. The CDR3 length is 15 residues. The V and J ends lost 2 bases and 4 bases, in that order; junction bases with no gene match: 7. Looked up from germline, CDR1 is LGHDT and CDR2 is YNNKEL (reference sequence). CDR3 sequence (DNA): TGTGCCAGCAGCCAATATGGACAGGGAGAGTACGAGCAGTACTTC. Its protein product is CASSQYGQGEYEQYF.

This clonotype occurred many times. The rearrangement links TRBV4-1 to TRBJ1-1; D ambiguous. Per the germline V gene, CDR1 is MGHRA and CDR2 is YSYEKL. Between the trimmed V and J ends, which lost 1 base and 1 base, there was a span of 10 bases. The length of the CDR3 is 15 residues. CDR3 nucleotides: TGCGCCAGCAGCCAAGGGACGGGCTCGAACACTGAAGCTTTCTTT. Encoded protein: CASSQGTGSNTEAFF.

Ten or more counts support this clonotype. CDR3: CSAREGAGANVLTF. DNA for the CDR3: TGCAGTGCTAGAGAGGGGGCTGGGGCCAACGTCCTGACTTTC. The V and J genes are TRBV20-1 and TRBJ2-6, with D perhaps TRBD1 or TRBD2 (5 bases each). Trimming left V 0 bases short and J 2 bases short, with 5 bases between. CDR3 length: 14 amino acids. Germline V gene sequence: CDR1 DFQATT, CDR2 SNEGSKA (reference sequence).

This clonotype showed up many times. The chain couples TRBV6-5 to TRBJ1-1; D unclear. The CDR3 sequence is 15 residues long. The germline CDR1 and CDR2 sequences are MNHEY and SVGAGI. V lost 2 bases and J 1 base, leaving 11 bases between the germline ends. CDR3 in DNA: TGTGCCAGCAGTTACACGAGGGATTCGAACACTGAAGCTTTCTTT. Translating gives CASSYTRDSNTEAFF.

The CDR3 region is CASSYSKDSYEQYF. CDR3 coding DNA: TGTGCCAGCAGTTACTCGAAGGACTCCTACGAGCAGTACTTC. The V and J genes are TRBV6-6 and TRBJ2-7; no clear D gene. V was clipped by 0 bases and J by 0 bases, with 6 bases between them. Germline CDR1 is MNHNY and CDR2 is SVGAGI (reference sequence). The CDR3 has 14 residues.